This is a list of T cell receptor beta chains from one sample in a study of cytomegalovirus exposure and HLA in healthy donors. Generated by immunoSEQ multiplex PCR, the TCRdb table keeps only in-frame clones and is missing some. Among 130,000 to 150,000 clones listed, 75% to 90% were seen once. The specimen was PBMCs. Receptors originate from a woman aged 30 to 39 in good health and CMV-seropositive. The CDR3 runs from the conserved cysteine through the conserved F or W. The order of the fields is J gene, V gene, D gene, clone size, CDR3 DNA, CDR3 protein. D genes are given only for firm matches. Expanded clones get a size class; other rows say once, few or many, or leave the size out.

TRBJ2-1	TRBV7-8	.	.	TGTGCCAGCAGCTTAGACGAGATGAATGAGCAGTTCTTC	CASSLDEMNEQFF
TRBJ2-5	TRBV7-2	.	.	TGTGCCAGCAGCTTAGCAGGACTTTCAGAGACCCAGTACTTC	CASSLAGLSETQYF
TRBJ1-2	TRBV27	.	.	TGTGCCAGCAGTTTAGGGGGGAACTATGGCTACACCTTC	CASSLGGNYGYTF
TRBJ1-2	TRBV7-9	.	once	TGTGCCAGCAGCTTAGAAGGGGGAACCTATGGCTACACCTTC	CASSLEGGTYGYTF
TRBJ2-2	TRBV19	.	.	TGTGCCAGTAGTATAGATCGGCAGGGGAAAACCGGGGAGCTGTTTTTT	CASSIDRQGKTGELFF
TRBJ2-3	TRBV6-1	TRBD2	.	TGTGCCACGCGGGGGTTAGTAGATACGCAGTATTTT	CATRGLVDTQYF
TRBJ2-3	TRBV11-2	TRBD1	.	TGTGCCAGCAGCCTACCGGGACAGAGCACAGATACGCAGTATTTT	CASSLPGQSTDTQYF
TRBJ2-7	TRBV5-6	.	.	TGTGCCAGCAGCTTGGGCCGGGGGTCCCGCGAGCAGTACTTC	CASSLGRGSREQYF
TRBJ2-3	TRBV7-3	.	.	TGTGCCAGCAGCTTAACGAGTACAGGGACAGATACGCAGTATTTT	CASSLTSTGTDTQYF
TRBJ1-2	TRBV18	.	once	TGTGCCAGCTCAGCTCCAGGGACTAACTATGGCTACACCTTC	CASSAPGTNYGYTF
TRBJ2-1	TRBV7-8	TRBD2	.	TGTGCCAGCAGCTTAGATAAGCGGGAGGGCCTAGGAGAGCAGTTCTTC	CASSLDKREGLGEQFF
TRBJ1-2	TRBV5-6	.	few	TGTGCCAGCAGCCTGAACTCCCGAGGGAATGGCTACACCTTC	CASSLNSRGNGYTF
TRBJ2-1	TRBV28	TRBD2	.	TGTGCCAGCAGTGAATCCCGCGGCGGGAGGGCAGTACGGCAGTTCTTC	CASSESRGGRAVRQFF
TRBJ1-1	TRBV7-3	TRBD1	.	TGTGCCAGCAGCCTGACAGGGCAGACTGAAGCTTTCTTT	CASSLTGQTEAFF
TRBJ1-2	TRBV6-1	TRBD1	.	TGTGCCAGCAGTGAACCGGGACAGGCTATCTATGGCTACACCTTC	CASSEPGQAIYGYTF
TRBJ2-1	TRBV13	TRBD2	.	TGTGCCAGCAGCTTACGGGCTAGCGGCTACAATGAGCAGTTCTTC	CASSLRASGYNEQFF
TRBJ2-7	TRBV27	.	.	TGTGCCAGCAGCTTGGGTCGGGCGGGAAACGAGCAGTACTTC	CASSLGRAGNEQYF
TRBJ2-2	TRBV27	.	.	TGTGCCAGCAGTTTATGGGCTAGCGCAAACACCGGGGAGCTGTTTTTT	CASSLWASANTGELFF
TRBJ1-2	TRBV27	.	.	TGTGCCACGGGACTAGCTAACTATGGCTACACCTTC	CATGLANYGYTF
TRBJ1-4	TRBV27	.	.	TGTGCCAGCAGTTCCCGGCGGTCAACTAATGAAAAACTGTTTTTT	CASSSRRSTNEKLFF
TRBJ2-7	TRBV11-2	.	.	TGTGCCAGCAGCGCCTACTCCTACGAGCAGTACTTC	CASSAYSYEQYF
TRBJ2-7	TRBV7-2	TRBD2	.	TGTGCCAGCAGCTCTCCCCTGACTAGCGGGCTACCCTACGAGCAGTACTTC	CASSSPLTSGLPYEQYF
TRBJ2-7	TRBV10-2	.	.	TGCGCCAGCTACACGACAGGCAGTACCTACGAGCAGTACTTC	CASYTTGSTYEQYF
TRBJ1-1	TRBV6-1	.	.	TGTGCCAGCAGTACGCTGGACAGCGTCAACACTGAAGCTTTCTTT	CASSTLDSVNTEAFF
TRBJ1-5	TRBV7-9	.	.	TGTGCCAGCAGCTTAATCGGGGGGGTGGATCAGCCCCAGCATTTT	CASSLIGGVDQPQHF
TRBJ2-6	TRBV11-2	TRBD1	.	TGTGCCAGCCGGGACAGGGCGAACTCTGGGGCCAACGTCCTGACTTTC	CASRDRANSGANVLTF
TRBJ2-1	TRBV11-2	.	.	TGTGCCAGCACCCTACTGGGCCTTAGCTCCTACAATGAGCAGTTCTTC	CASTLLGLSSYNEQFF
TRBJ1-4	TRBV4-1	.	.	TGCGCCAGCAGCCTGATCCAGTATAATGAAAAACTGTTTTTT	CASSLIQYNEKLFF
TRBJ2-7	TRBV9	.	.	TGTGCCAGCAGCGTAGTAGCCTCTCTCGGCGAGCAGTACTTC	CASSVVASLGEQYF
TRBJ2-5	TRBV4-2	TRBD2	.	TGTGCCAGCAGCCCTGCGAGCGGGGTGCAGGAGACCCAGTACTTC	CASSPASGVQETQYF
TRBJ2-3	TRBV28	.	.	TGTGCCAGCAGTTTCCACATTACACATACGCAGTATTTT	CASSFHITHTQYF
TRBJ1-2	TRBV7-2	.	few	TGTGCCAGCAGCCGCCCTCCGGGGTATGGCTACACCTTC	CASSRPPGYGYTF
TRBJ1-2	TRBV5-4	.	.	TGTGCCAGCAGCTTGACAGGCGAGGGCTACACCTTC	CASSLTGEGYTF
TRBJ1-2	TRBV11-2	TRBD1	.	TGTGCCAGCAGCTCCTTGGACAGGGAACCTGGCTACACCTTC	CASSSLDREPGYTF
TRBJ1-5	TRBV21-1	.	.	TGTGCCAGCAGCAAATCGAGACAGTCTAATCAGCCCCAGCATTTT	CASSKSRQSNQPQHF
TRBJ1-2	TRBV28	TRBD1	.	TGTGCCAGCAGTTCACCCGGGACAGGGGCGGGTGGCTACACCTTC	CASSSPGTGAGGYTF